Included here is one TCR beta chain sequence, with context. Antigen specificity is unknown. The data originate from a study of response to subunit inactivated influenza vaccine. Study outcomes and limitations: After each seasonal influenza vaccination, few new T cells are recruited, the authors suggested.

V lost 2 bases and J lost 4, with 19 bases in between. The germline V gene has CDR1 ENHRY and CDR2 SYGVKD. This CDR3 comprises 17 residues. MiXCR was run by TCRdb on the RT-PCR reads, yielding one entry per CDR3 protein. The data hold 700,000 to 900,000 distinct CDR3 sequences, with about 20% observed a single time. This TCR derives from a man aged 50 to 59 who received an inactivated influenza vaccine. Sequences were derived from PBMCs from blood, sampled 5 to 6 days after vaccination. V usage is TRBV10-3 and J usage is TRBJ2-3; D tentatively reads TRBD1 or TRBD2 (8 bases each). CDR3 sequence (DNA): TGTGCCATCAGTGAGATCGGGGGGGGACAGGCACCAGATACGCAGTATTTT. It translates to CAISEIGGGQAPDTQYF.